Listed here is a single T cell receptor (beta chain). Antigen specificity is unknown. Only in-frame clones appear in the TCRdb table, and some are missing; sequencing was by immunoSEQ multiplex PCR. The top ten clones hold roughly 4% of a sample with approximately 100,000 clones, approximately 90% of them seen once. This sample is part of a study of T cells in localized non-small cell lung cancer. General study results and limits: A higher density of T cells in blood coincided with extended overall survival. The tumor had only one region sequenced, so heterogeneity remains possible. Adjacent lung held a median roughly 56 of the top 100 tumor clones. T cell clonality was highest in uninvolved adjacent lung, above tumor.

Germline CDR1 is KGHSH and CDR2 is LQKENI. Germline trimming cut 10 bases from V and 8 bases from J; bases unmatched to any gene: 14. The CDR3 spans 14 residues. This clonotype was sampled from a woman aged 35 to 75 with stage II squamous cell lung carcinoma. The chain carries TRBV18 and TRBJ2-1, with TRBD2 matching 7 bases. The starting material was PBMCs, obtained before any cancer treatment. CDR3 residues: CATRPGLGRDEQFF. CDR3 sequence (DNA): TGTGCCACACGACCGGGACTGGGGAGGGATGAGCAGTTCTTC.